This T cell receptor beta chain was recorded in a study of T cells in localized non-small cell lung cancer (dated by TCRdb to about 2020). About the investigation overall: T cell repertoires of approximately 250 early-stage NSCLC patients were analyzed, with tumors being compared against uninvolved tumor-adjacent lungs. The cohort comprised 200 to 300 treatment-naïve NSCLC patients with resected, localized lung tumors. NSCLC patients had a mean age of approximately 66 years, and 120 to 150 were male and around 99 female.

At diagnosis, peripheral blood, uninvolved tumor-adjacent lung and tumor were collected and stored as a combination of fresh-frozen and FFPE material. For TCR repertoire profiling, the blood samples were analyzed as peripheral blood mononuclear cells. The CDR3, from cysteine to phenylalanine, totals 14 residues. Of all the DNA, just the CDR3 is kept, 42 bases in frame from base 1. Sequences LGHNA (CDR1) and YSLEER (CDR2) are obtained from the germline V gene. Deletion took 2 bases off V and 6 bases off J, with a span of 11 bases between the germline ends. Notes on this clone: The antigen this receptor binds is unknown. Per-base quality was not reported, and no clone a single base away is much larger than it.

Paper-wide results and their limitations: Because multi-region sequencing of the tumors was not done, intratumor heterogeneity could not be ruled out. Because the study design was exploratory, TCR variables were selected using unadjusted p-values without false-discovery rate correction. A median of roughly 58 of the top 100 tumor clones were detected in paired uninvolved adjacent lung, and 28 of these tumor clones were also found among the top 100 clones of the paired uninvolved adjacent lung. Longer overall survival was associated with higher T cell density in blood, whereas shorter survival was associated with higher clonality in adjacent lung. Uninvolved tumor-adjacent lung showed the highest T cell clonality, higher than tumor, which suggests more focused antigenic responses in the uninvolved tumor-adjacent lung.

TCR beta CDR3 regions were sequenced from DNA using the immunoSEQ Assay. As for the original processing: To compute T cell density, TCR beta template counts were normalized to usable DNA, which was estimated by amplifying housekeeping genes. Richness was estimated with the preseqR package, extrapolating to 400,000 templates for PBMC samples and 120,000 templates for tissue samples. Clonality was defined by subtracting Pielou's evenness from one. Tissue-enriched TCRs were identified through differential abundance testing performed on productive amino-acid clonotypes, with a minimum total count of 5 and an alpha of 0.1. The Jaccard Index and the Morisita Overlap Index were used to measure how much the repertoires overlapped between compartments. TCR beta CDR3s were clustered by GLIPH together with public tetramer-defined viral CDR3s, and at least three viral sequences plus V-gene enrichment were required for viral motifs. Imported from immuneACCESS, the table was reduced by TCRdb to in-frame sequences with V and J called. These copies leave out some clones; in studies compared against another copy, an unresolved V gene accounts for under half, and the cause of the remainder is not known. The V and J calls and clone size were taken over from that table, and D and trimming were inferred from the DNA. The sample table lists about 52,000 clones, 70% to 90% of them with a count of one. 18% of the sample is held by the ten biggest clonotypes.

The TCR originated in a male donor aged 60 or older with stage III squamous cell lung carcinoma. The sample here was peripheral blood, taken before any cancer treatment. The rearrangement joined TRBV4-3 to TRBJ1-3; a weak D assignment points to TRBD1 (6 bases agree). The CDR3 reads CASSQMDRVNTIYF. The sequence in DNA is TGCGCCAGCAGCCAAATGGACAGAGTAAACACCATATATTTT.